A selection of T cell receptor beta chains follows, all from one sample in a study of early T cells in non-severe SARS-CoV-2 infection. One entry per CDR3 protein results from TCRdb running MiXCR on the 5' RACE reads. The sample contains about 66,000 distinct CDR3 sequences, approximately 9% of which appear only once. The sample taken for sequencing was whole blood. These receptors were taken from an adult who was a healthcare worker with PCR-confirmed SARS-CoV-2 infection or an uninfected control (not recorded which). The CDR3 runs from the conserved cysteine through the conserved F or W. A D gene is named only where the DNA matches it firmly. Rows give clone size only sometimes, using once, few, many, or a class for an expanded clone.

TRBD2	-	TRBV13	TRBJ2-7	CASSFLASGRGPYEQYF	TGTGCCAGCAGCTTTTTAGCTAGCGGGAGAGGACCCTACGAGCAGTACTTC
-	few	TRBV11-2	TRBJ2-7	CASAKGGSFYEQYF	TGTGCCAGCGCCAAGGGGGGCAGCTTCTACGAGCAGTACTTC
TRBD2	many	TRBV6-5	TRBJ2-3	CASRRTSGGTDTQYF	TGTGCCAGCAGACGGACTAGCGGAGGCACAGATACGCAGTATTTT
-	few	TRBV11-3	TRBJ1-1	CASSLDLMAEAFF	TGTGCCAGCAGCTTAGACCTTATGGCTGAAGCTTTCTTT
TRBD1	few	TRBV2	TRBJ2-5	CASTSPGQGKETQYF	TGTGCCAGCACCTCGCCGGGACAGGGGAAAGAGACCCAGTACTTC
TRBD2	few	TRBV11-2	TRBJ2-1	CASSLGGGREQFF	TGTGCCAGCAGCTTAGGCGGCGGGAGAGAGCAGTTCTTC
-	-	TRBV12-3/TRBV12-4	TRBJ1-5	CASSPETDLRQPQHF	TGTGCCAGCAGTCCGGAAACAGATCTAAGGCAGCCCCAGCATTTT
-	-	TRBV7-9	TRBJ2-1	CASSPPLRLAVYNEQFF	TGTGCCAGCAGCCCACCCCTTCGTTTAGCGGTTTACAATGAGCAGTTCTTC
-	few	TRBV29-1	TRBJ2-7	CSARLDYEQYF	TGCAGCGCCCGACTAGACTACGAGCAGTACTTC
-	-	TRBV2	TRBJ2-7	CASSSQGYEQYF	TGTGCCAGCAGCTCCCAGGGCTACGAGCAGTACTTC
-	-	TRBV20-1	TRBJ1-4	CSARDATNEKLFF	TGCAGTGCTAGAGACGCAACTAATGAAAAACTGTTTTTT
-	many	TRBV20-1	TRBJ1-1	CSPTGMNTEAFF	TGCAGTCCAACAGGGATGAACACTGAAGCTTTCTTT
-	-	TRBV29-1	TRBJ1-1	CSVERTLVVGAFF	TGCAGCGTTGAGCGGACGTTAGTGGTAGGAGCTTTCTTT
TRBD2	-	TRBV29-1	TRBJ2-3	CSVGGLAGTDTQYF	TGCAGCGTGGGGGGACTAGCGGGAACAGATACGCAGTATTTT
-	-	TRBV6-6	TRBJ2-7	CASSYSWRVGVEQYF	TGTGCCAGCAGTTACTCGTGGAGGGTGGGCGTCGAGCAGTACTTC
-	-	TRBV20-1	TRBJ2-7	CSAQGRYEQYF	TGCAGTGCCCAGGGGCGGTACGAGCAGTACTTC
-	-	TRBV12-3/TRBV12-4	TRBJ2-1	CASSLAAGDYYNEQFF	TGTGCCAGCAGTTTAGCGGCAGGGGACTACTACAATGAGCAGTTCTTC
TRBD2	-	TRBV29-1	TRBJ2-7	CSAGTSGYEQYF	TGCAGCGCTGGGACTAGCGGATACGAGCAGTACTTC
TRBD1	-	TRBV7-2	TRBJ2-3	CASSGDRGADTQYF	TGTGCCAGCAGCGGGGACAGGGGCGCAGATACGCAGTATTTT
-	-	TRBV5-1	TRBJ1-5	CASSIGSGNQPQHF	TGCGCCAGCAGCATTGGCAGCGGCAATCAGCCCCAGCATTTT
TRBD2	many	TRBV20-1	TRBJ2-1	CSARDLMSSGRQEQFF	TGCAGTGCTAGAGATTTAATGAGTAGCGGGAGACAGGAGCAGTTCTTC
TRBD1	-	TRBV4-1	TRBJ2-1	CASRDRALRYNEQFF	TGCGCCAGCAGAGACAGGGCTCTAAGGTACAATGAGCAGTTCTTC
-	many	TRBV29-1	TRBJ2-3	CSVVRDTQYF	TGCAGCGTTGTAAGAGATACGCAGTATTTT
-	-	TRBV14	TRBJ2-5	CASSQGGTGGETQYF	TGTGCCAGCAGCCAAGGCGGGACTGGGGGGGAGACCCAGTACTTC
-	many	TRBV7-2	TRBJ2-5	CASSPTASASQETQYF	TGTGCCAGCAGCCCGACAGCCTCAGCGTCCCAAGAGACCCAGTACTTC
-	many	TRBV19	TRBJ2-5	CASSIPQRAETQYF	TGTGCCAGTAGTATCCCCCAAAGGGCGGAGACCCAGTACTTC
-	-	TRBV11-2	TRBJ1-1	CASSEVSIWTEAFF	TGTGCCAGCAGCGAAGTCTCCATTTGGACTGAAGCTTTCTTT
TRBD2	many	TRBV27	TRBJ2-7	CASNARGLAGNEQYF	TGTGCCAGCAATGCGAGGGGACTAGCGGGAAACGAGCAGTACTTC
TRBD1	-	TRBV28	TRBJ2-3	CASSLGQGFSTDTQYF	TGTGCCAGCAGTTTAGGACAGGGTTTCAGCACAGATACGCAGTATTTT
-	few	TRBV6-1	TRBJ2-5	CASRRAGDHGETQYF	TGTGCCAGCAGGAGAGCAGGGGACCACGGGGAGACCCAGTACTTC
-	few	TRBV29-1	TRBJ1-1	CSVGNTEAFF	TGCAGCGTTGGGAACACTGAAGCTTTCTTT
-	-	TRBV10-3	TRBJ2-3	CATSPSGDTQYF	TGTGCCACTAGTCCGAGTGGGGATACGCAGTATTTT
-	many	TRBV7-9	TRBJ2-5	CASSPRQGGTQYF	TGTGCCAGCAGCCCCCGTCAGGGCGGGACCCAGTACTTC
-	many	TRBV7-9	TRBJ1-4	CASSVDTVLKLFF	TGTGCCAGCAGCGTTGACACCGTACTAAAACTGTTTTTT
-	many	TRBV5-1	TRBJ2-1	CASSFPGGKDNEQFF	TGCGCCAGCAGCTTCCCCGGCGGGAAGGACAATGAGCAGTTCTTC
-	few	TRBV7-3	TRBJ2-2	CASSLMVPGELFF	TGTGCCAGCAGCTTAATGGTCCCCGGGGAGCTGTTTTTT